These 5 T cell receptor beta chains share one sample of origin, sequenced in a study of T cell responses to AZD1222 COVID-19 vaccine. Profiling relied on immunoSEQ multiplex PCR, and the TCRdb table lists in-frame clones only, not all of them. The repertoire consists of 64,000 or so clones, with roughly 84% occurring once and the leading ten covering 7.3%. The sample was peripheral blood, taken on day 0 of AZD1222 vaccination. The receptors shown here come from an adult in good health.

The rearrangement joins TRBV12-5 to TRBJ1-1; D gene ambiguous. The length of the CDR3 is 14 residues. V was shortened by 4 bases and J by 1 base, with 10 bases between the two germline ends. Germline lookup yields CDR1 LGHNT and CDR2 FRNRAP. DNA of the CDR3: TGTGCTAGTGGTTCGAGGGTGGGGAACACTGAAGCTTTCTTT. Its protein product is CASGSRVGNTEAFF.

The CDR3 nucleotides read TGTGCCAGCAGCCCCGTGGGGTACAATGAGCAGTTCTTC. Its translation: CASSPVGYNEQFF. The V gene is TRBV21-1, the J gene TRBJ2-1. TRBV21-1 is a pseudogene segment. The CDR3 sequence is 13 residues long.

This chain links TRBV7-7 with TRBJ2-7; 10 positions match TRBD2. This CDR3 is built from 15 residues. CDR1 SSHAT and CDR2 FNYEAQ come from the germline V gene (reference sequence). The V and J ends lost 2 bases and 3 bases, in that order; junction bases with no gene match: 4. The CDR3: CASSLRSGGFYEQYF. CDR3 nucleotide sequence: TGTGCCAGCAGCTTACGTAGCGGGGGGTTCTACGAGCAGTACTTC.

This rearrangement joins TRBV5-1 to TRBJ2-6; D remains ambiguous. CDR1 SGHRS and CDR2 YFSETQ come from the germline V gene. This CDR3 spans 14 amino acids. Deletions cut 6 bases from V and 4 bases from J, with 11 bases between. CDR3 amino acids: CASTITGGANVLTF. The CDR3 nucleotides read TGCGCCAGCACCATCACCGGGGGGGCCAACGTCCTGACTTTC.

This clone is a singleton in its sample. This CDR3 is CSVASSADSNQPQHF. In DNA form, the CDR3 reads TGCAGCGTTGCAAGCTCGGCCGATAGCAATCAGCCCCAGCATTTT. The V and J genes are TRBV29-1 and TRBJ1-5; unclear D gene. Germline CDR1 and CDR2: SQVTM and ANQGSEA. V shed 4 bases and J shed 0 bases, with 13 bases lying between them. The length of the CDR3 is 15 residues.